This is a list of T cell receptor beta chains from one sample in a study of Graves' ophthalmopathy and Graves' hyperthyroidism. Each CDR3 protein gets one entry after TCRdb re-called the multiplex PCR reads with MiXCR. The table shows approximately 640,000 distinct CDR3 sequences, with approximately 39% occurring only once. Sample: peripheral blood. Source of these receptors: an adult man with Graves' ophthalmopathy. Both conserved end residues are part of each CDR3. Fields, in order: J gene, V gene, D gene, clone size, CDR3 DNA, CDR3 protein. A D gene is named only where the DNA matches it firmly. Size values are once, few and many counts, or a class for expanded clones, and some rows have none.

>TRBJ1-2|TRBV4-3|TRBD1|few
TGCGCCAGCAGCCACTCCGGGACAGGGGGCAACACCTTC
CASSHSGTGGNTF
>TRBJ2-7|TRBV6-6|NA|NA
TGTGCCAGCAGTTACTCGCCGACACACTACGGGCAGTACTTC
CASSYSPTHYGQYF
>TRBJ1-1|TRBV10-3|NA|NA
TGTGCCATCAGTGAGTTTGTTGGGGGCGAGCCTGAAGCTTTCTTT
CAISEFVGGEPEAFF
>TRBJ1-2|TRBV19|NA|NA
TGTGCCAGTAGTATGGTCCCAGGATCCTACTATGGCTACACCTTC
CASSMVPGSYYGYTF
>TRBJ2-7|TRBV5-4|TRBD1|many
TGTGCCAGCACCTCCGGACAGGCGTCCTACGAGCAGTACTTC
CASTSGQASYEQYF
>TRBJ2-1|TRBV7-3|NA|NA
TGTGCCAGCAGCCTCAGGCGGGGAGTTAATGAGCAGTTCTTC
CASSLRRGVNEQFF
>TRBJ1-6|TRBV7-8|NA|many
TGTGCCAGCAGCTTAGCCCGGGACCCACCCCTCCACTTT
CASSLARDPPLHF
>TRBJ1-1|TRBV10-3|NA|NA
TGTGCCATCAGTGAGACAGGGCCAACTAATGAAGCTTTCTTT
CAISETGPTNEAFF
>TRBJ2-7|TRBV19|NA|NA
TGTACCAGTAGTAACTCGGAGGGGGTTTCCTACGAGCAGTACTTC
CTSSNSEGVSYEQYF
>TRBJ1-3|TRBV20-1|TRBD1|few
TGCAGTGCTAGAGGTGGGACAGGGACTGGAAACACCATATATTTT
CSARGGTGTGNTIYF